The rows below give T cell receptor beta chains drawn from one sample of a study of long-term antiretroviral therapy in people with HIV. Method: immunoSEQ multiplex PCR; TCRdb's copy keeps in-frame clones and lacks some. The repertoire holds tens of thousands of clones, roughly 85% seen once, with approximately 3.8% in the top ten. The sequencing here drew on unsorted PBMCs, taken 0.8 years before starting antiretroviral therapy. The receptors derive from a man younger than 35 with HIV. Each CDR3 is given with its conserved first and last residue. Fields, in order: D gene, V gene, J gene, clone size, CDR3 DNA, CDR3 protein. The D gene is left open where the match is weak. The size field is filled for only some rows; it gives once, few, many or a size class.

d_gene: -
v_gene: TRBV2
j_gene: TRBJ2-7
abundance: few
CDR3nt: TGTGCCAGCAGTGAACAGACAGACTACGAGCAGTACTTC
CDR3aa: CASSEQTDYEQYF

d_gene: -
v_gene: TRBV9
j_gene: TRBJ2-7
abundance: -
CDR3nt: TGTGCCAGCAGCGTAGGTCTTCGGAGCGAGCAGTACTTC
CDR3aa: CASSVGLRSEQYF

d_gene: -
v_gene: TRBV4-2
j_gene: TRBJ2-3
abundance: -
CDR3nt: TGTGCCAGCAGCCAAGGTGGCAGCGGCACAGATACGCAGTATTTT
CDR3aa: CASSQGGSGTDTQYF

d_gene: TRBD1
v_gene: TRBV7-9
j_gene: TRBJ2-7
abundance: -
CDR3nt: TGTGCCAGCAGTCAGGACAGGGGGATAACCTACGAGCAGTACTTC
CDR3aa: CASSQDRGITYEQYF

d_gene: -
v_gene: TRBV7-2
j_gene: TRBJ2-3
abundance: -
CDR3nt: TGTGCCAGCAGCTTCTGGAATTTAGCGAATACGCCAGATACGCAGTATTTT
CDR3aa: CASSFWNLANTPDTQYF

d_gene: -
v_gene: TRBV29-1
j_gene: TRBJ1-1
abundance: -
CDR3nt: TGCAGCGTTGGACGTGTTTTGGGCACTGAAGCTTTCTTT
CDR3aa: CSVGRVLGTEAFF

d_gene: TRBD1
v_gene: TRBV15
j_gene: TRBJ1-1
abundance: -
CDR3nt: TGTGCCACCGAGAATTGGGTGGACAGGGTCCCTTTGAACACTGAAGCTTTCTTT
CDR3aa: CATENWVDRVPLNTEAFF

d_gene: TRBD1
v_gene: TRBV29-1
j_gene: TRBJ1-2
abundance: -
CDR3nt: TGCAGCGTTGACGTCGGACAGGGGAACTATGGCTACACCTTC
CDR3aa: CSVDVGQGNYGYTF

d_gene: TRBD1
v_gene: TRBV27
j_gene: TRBJ2-7
abundance: -
CDR3nt: TGTGCCAGCAGTTTAGTGGGACAGCCTACCTACGAGCAGTACTTC
CDR3aa: CASSLVGQPTYEQYF

d_gene: TRBD1
v_gene: TRBV7-3
j_gene: TRBJ2-2
abundance: -
CDR3nt: TGTGCCAGCAGTTCCGGGACAGGGGGCTTCGGGGAGCTGTTTTTT
CDR3aa: CASSSGTGGFGELFF

d_gene: -
v_gene: TRBV5-3
j_gene: TRBJ2-3
abundance: -
CDR3nt: TGTGCCAGGAGGGGTCCAGATACGCAGTATTTT
CDR3aa: CARRGPDTQYF

d_gene: -
v_gene: TRBV5-5
j_gene: TRBJ1-2
abundance: -
CDR3nt: TGTGCCAGCAGCAGGGCCGGGACCGGGGAGCCGTACTATGGCTACACCTTC
CDR3aa: CASSRAGTGEPYYGYTF

d_gene: -
v_gene: TRBV7-2
j_gene: TRBJ1-3
abundance: -
CDR3nt: TGTGCCAGCAGCTTAGTTGTAGGACAGACAAGAAACACCATATATTTT
CDR3aa: CASSLVVGQTRNTIYF

d_gene: TRBD2
v_gene: TRBV7-2
j_gene: TRBJ2-7
abundance: -
CDR3nt: TGTGCCAGCAGCCTTCGCCTAGCGGGACCCTACGAGCAGTACTTC
CDR3aa: CASSLRLAGPYEQYF

d_gene: -
v_gene: TRBV4-1
j_gene: TRBJ1-1
abundance: -
CDR3nt: TGCGCCAGCAGCCAAGAAAACGCGGTAGGGACTGAAGCTTTCTTT
CDR3aa: CASSQENAVGTEAFF

d_gene: -
v_gene: TRBV14
j_gene: TRBJ1-1
abundance: few
CDR3nt: TGTGCCAGCAGCCTGGTCCAGGACACTGAAGCTTTCTTT
CDR3aa: CASSLVQDTEAFF

d_gene: -
v_gene: TRBV4-1
j_gene: TRBJ2-7
abundance: few
CDR3nt: TGCGCCAGCAGCCTAGGGGGGAGGGCTACCGAGCAGTACTTC
CDR3aa: CASSLGGRATEQYF

d_gene: TRBD1
v_gene: TRBV7-8
j_gene: TRBJ1-5
abundance: once
CDR3nt: TGTGCCAGCAGCCCGGGACAGGAGGATCAGCCCCAGCATTTT
CDR3aa: CASSPGQEDQPQHF

d_gene: -
v_gene: TRBV7-9
j_gene: TRBJ1-1
abundance: -
CDR3nt: TGTGCCAGCAGCTTCTCCCCTCTGGGGGGGTCCCGGCCAGATGAAGCTTTCTTT
CDR3aa: CASSFSPLGGSRPDEAFF

d_gene: -
v_gene: TRBV23-1
j_gene: TRBJ1-1
abundance: -
CDR3nt: TGCGCTCCTTCCCTGAGGGGCGCTGAAGCTTTCTTT
CDR3aa: CAPSLRGAEAFF

d_gene: -
v_gene: TRBV30
j_gene: TRBJ2-5
abundance: -
CDR3nt: TGTGCCTGGAGTGTAGGTAGCGGACTATACCAAGAGACCCAGTACTTC
CDR3aa: CAWSVGSGLYQETQYF

d_gene: -
v_gene: TRBV19
j_gene: TRBJ2-5
abundance: -
CDR3nt: TGTGCCAGTAGTATATCCAGCCAAGAGACCCAGTACTTC
CDR3aa: CASSISSQETQYF

d_gene: TRBD1
v_gene: TRBV2
j_gene: TRBJ1-2
abundance: few
CDR3nt: TGTGCCAGCAGCGGACAGGGGACGGGAGGCTACACCTTC
CDR3aa: CASSGQGTGGYTF

d_gene: TRBD2
v_gene: TRBV6-1
j_gene: TRBJ2-7
abundance: -
CDR3nt: TGTGCCAGCAGTGAAGGGGGGGCTAGCGGGTCCTACGAGCAGTACTTC
CDR3aa: CASSEGGASGSYEQYF

d_gene: TRBD1
v_gene: TRBV7-8
j_gene: TRBJ2-7
abundance: -
CDR3nt: TGTGCCAGCAGCATCTCCGGCGGGACAGGAGACGAGCAGTACTTC
CDR3aa: CASSISGGTGDEQYF

d_gene: TRBD1
v_gene: TRBV7-2
j_gene: TRBJ1-3
abundance: -
CDR3nt: TGTGCCAGCAGCTGGACAGGGGATGGAAACACCATATATTTT
CDR3aa: CASSWTGDGNTIYF

d_gene: -
v_gene: TRBV18
j_gene: TRBJ2-4
abundance: once
CDR3nt: TGTGCCAGCTCACTAGGAGGGGGCGCTTTAAACATTCAGTACTTC
CDR3aa: CASSLGGGALNIQYF

d_gene: -
v_gene: TRBV19
j_gene: TRBJ2-7
abundance: -
CDR3nt: TGTGCCAGTAGTATAGAGGACAGTTCTTACGAGCAGTACTTC
CDR3aa: CASSIEDSSYEQYF

d_gene: TRBD2
v_gene: TRBV6-5
j_gene: TRBJ2-5
abundance: -
CDR3nt: TGTGCCAGCAGGACTAGCGGGGGGACCGAAGAGACCCAGTACTTC
CDR3aa: CASRTSGGTEETQYF

d_gene: TRBD1
v_gene: TRBV18
j_gene: TRBJ1-1
abundance: few
CDR3nt: TGTGCCAGCTCACCAGGGACAGTCGAAGCTTTCTTT
CDR3aa: CASSPGTVEAFF

d_gene: -
v_gene: TRBV7-7
j_gene: TRBJ2-3
abundance: -
CDR3nt: TGTGCTAGCAGCTTGGGAGCGCGGAAAAGCGGGCTAGATACGCAGTATTTT
CDR3aa: CASSLGARKSGLDTQYF

d_gene: -
v_gene: TRBV7-9
j_gene: TRBJ2-3
abundance: -
CDR3nt: TGTGCCAGCAGCTCGCTAAGCACAGATACGCAGTATTTT
CDR3aa: CASSSLSTDTQYF

d_gene: -
v_gene: TRBV19
j_gene: TRBJ2-2
abundance: -
CDR3nt: TGTGGCACTAGCTTGGGCGGGGAGCTGTTTTTT
CDR3aa: CGTSLGGELFF

d_gene: TRBD2
v_gene: TRBV5-1
j_gene: TRBJ2-7
abundance: -
CDR3nt: TGCGCCAGCAGCTTGGGGACTAGCGGCTACGAGCAGTACTTC
CDR3aa: CASSLGTSGYEQYF

d_gene: TRBD1
v_gene: TRBV19
j_gene: TRBJ2-5
abundance: -
CDR3nt: TGTGCCAGTAGTATAGCTCCGACAGGGACCCTAGAGACCCAGTACTTC
CDR3aa: CASSIAPTGTLETQYF

d_gene: -
v_gene: TRBV5-1
j_gene: TRBJ2-3
abundance: once
CDR3nt: TGCGCCAGCAGCTTGGGACAGGCTCCCTCAGATACGCAGTATTTT
CDR3aa: CASSLGQAPSDTQYF

d_gene: -
v_gene: TRBV4-2
j_gene: TRBJ1-1
abundance: once
CDR3nt: TGTGCCAGCAGCCAATTGGGCCGAGGGGCTAGGGATGAAGCTTTCTTT
CDR3aa: CASSQLGRGARDEAFF

d_gene: TRBD2
v_gene: TRBV19
j_gene: TRBJ2-7
abundance: once
CDR3nt: TGTGCCAGTAGTCCGGCTAGCGGGGTCTACGAGCAGTACTTC
CDR3aa: CASSPASGVYEQYF

d_gene: TRBD2
v_gene: TRBV27
j_gene: TRBJ2-7
abundance: -
CDR3nt: TGTGCCAGCAGTTCCCTCCTACTAGCGGAGAGCTCCTACGAGCAGTACTTC
CDR3aa: CASSSLLLAESSYEQYF

d_gene: TRBD2
v_gene: TRBV18
j_gene: TRBJ2-4
abundance: -
CDR3nt: TGTGCCAGCTCACCCCTAGCGGGAGGGCCGAGGAACATTCAGTACTTC
CDR3aa: CASSPLAGGPRNIQYF

d_gene: -
v_gene: TRBV7-2
j_gene: TRBJ2-3
abundance: once
CDR3nt: TGTGCCAGCAGCTCCCCCGTCACAGATACGCAGTATTTT
CDR3aa: CASSSPVTDTQYF

d_gene: -
v_gene: TRBV5-6
j_gene: TRBJ1-5
abundance: once
CDR3nt: TGTGCCAGCAGCCGAGGGAGGGGTCAGCCCCAGCATTTT
CDR3aa: CASSRGRGQPQHF

d_gene: -
v_gene: TRBV5-1
j_gene: TRBJ2-2
abundance: -
CDR3nt: TGCGCCAGCAGCTCGGGGACGGCGAACACCGGGGAGCTGTTTTTT
CDR3aa: CASSSGTANTGELFF

d_gene: TRBD1
v_gene: TRBV15
j_gene: TRBJ1-4
abundance: once
CDR3nt: TGTGCCACCAGCAGAGTCAGGGGGGCTTCTAATGAAAAACTGTTTTTT
CDR3aa: CATSRVRGASNEKLFF

d_gene: TRBD1
v_gene: TRBV6-5
j_gene: TRBJ1-4
abundance: -
CDR3nt: TGTGCCAGCAGCCCAGGGGGGACTAATGAAAAACTGTTTTTT
CDR3aa: CASSPGGTNEKLFF

d_gene: TRBD1
v_gene: TRBV29-1
j_gene: TRBJ1-1
abundance: -
CDR3nt: TGCAGCGTTGGCGGGACAGATGAAGCTTTCTTT
CDR3aa: CSVGGTDEAFF

d_gene: -
v_gene: TRBV7-2
j_gene: TRBJ2-1
abundance: -
CDR3nt: TGTGCCAGCAGCTTAGATCGGGTGGGAGGCTCCTACAATGAGCAGTTCTTC
CDR3aa: CASSLDRVGGSYNEQFF

d_gene: -
v_gene: TRBV6-5
j_gene: TRBJ2-2
abundance: few
CDR3nt: TGTGCCAGCGCGGGGCGCGGGGAGCTGTTTTTT
CDR3aa: CASAGRGELFF

d_gene: -
v_gene: TRBV13
j_gene: TRBJ1-6
abundance: -
CDR3nt: TGTGCCAGCAGCTTTAGGGGTGATAATTCACCCCTCCACTTT
CDR3aa: CASSFRGDNSPLHF

d_gene: -
v_gene: TRBV6-4
j_gene: TRBJ1-4
abundance: once
CDR3nt: TGTGCCAGCAGGCGAGAGGGGCTCCCTAATGAAAAACTGTTTTTT
CDR3aa: CASRREGLPNEKLFF

d_gene: -
v_gene: TRBV7-6
j_gene: TRBJ2-1
abundance: -
CDR3nt: TGTGCCAGCAGCTTAGTGGGGGGGCCCTCCAATGAGCAGTTCTTC
CDR3aa: CASSLVGGPSNEQFF

d_gene: TRBD2
v_gene: TRBV4-3
j_gene: TRBJ2-5
abundance: -
CDR3nt: TGCGCCAGCAGCCAAGTCCGGACTAGCGAAGAGACCCAGTACTTC
CDR3aa: CASSQVRTSEETQYF

d_gene: TRBD1
v_gene: TRBV5-5
j_gene: TRBJ2-2
abundance: -
CDR3nt: TGTGCCAGCAGTTCACGATTAGAAGGGACAGGGGACACCGGGGAGCTGTTTTTT
CDR3aa: CASSSRLEGTGDTGELFF

d_gene: -
v_gene: TRBV27
j_gene: TRBJ1-5
abundance: -
CDR3nt: TGTGCCAGCAGTTTAGGGTATAGCAATCAGCCCCAGCATTTT
CDR3aa: CASSLGYSNQPQHF

d_gene: -
v_gene: TRBV18
j_gene: TRBJ2-3
abundance: -
CDR3nt: TGTGCCAGCTCACCTTGGGATACGCAGTATTTT
CDR3aa: CASSPWDTQYF

d_gene: TRBD2
v_gene: TRBV14
j_gene: TRBJ2-5
abundance: -
CDR3nt: TGTGCCAGCAGCCAATGGGGGGGGGATCAAGAGACCCAGTACTTC
CDR3aa: CASSQWGGDQETQYF

d_gene: TRBD1
v_gene: TRBV5-6
j_gene: TRBJ1-6
abundance: -
CDR3nt: TGTGCCAGCAGCTTGGGGGACAGGGATTCACCCCTCCACTTT
CDR3aa: CASSLGDRDSPLHF

d_gene: -
v_gene: TRBV11-1
j_gene: TRBJ2-5
abundance: few
CDR3nt: TGTGCCAGCAGCTCCCGGACTACCCAAGAGACCCAGTACTTC
CDR3aa: CASSSRTTQETQYF

d_gene: -
v_gene: TRBV5-4
j_gene: TRBJ1-1
abundance: few
CDR3nt: TGTGCCAGCATCGTGACCCATATGGGGGTGAGAAGCACTGAAGCTTTCTTT
CDR3aa: CASIVTHMGVRSTEAFF

d_gene: -
v_gene: TRBV27
j_gene: TRBJ2-7
abundance: once
CDR3nt: TGTGCCAGCAGTTTCGGGGTCGAGCAGTACTTC
CDR3aa: CASSFGVEQYF